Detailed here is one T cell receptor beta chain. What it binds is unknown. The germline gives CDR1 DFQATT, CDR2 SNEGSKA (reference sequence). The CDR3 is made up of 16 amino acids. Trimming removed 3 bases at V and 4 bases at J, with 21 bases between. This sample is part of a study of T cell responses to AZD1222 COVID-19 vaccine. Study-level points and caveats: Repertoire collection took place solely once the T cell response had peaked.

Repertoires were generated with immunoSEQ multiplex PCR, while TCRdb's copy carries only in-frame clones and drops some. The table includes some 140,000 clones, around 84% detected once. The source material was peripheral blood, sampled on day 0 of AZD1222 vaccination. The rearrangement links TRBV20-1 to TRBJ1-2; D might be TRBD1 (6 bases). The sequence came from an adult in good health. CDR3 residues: CSASPSGGQHFYGYTF. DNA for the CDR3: TGCAGTGCTAGTCCCTCCGGGGGGCAGCATTTCTATGGCTACACCTTC.